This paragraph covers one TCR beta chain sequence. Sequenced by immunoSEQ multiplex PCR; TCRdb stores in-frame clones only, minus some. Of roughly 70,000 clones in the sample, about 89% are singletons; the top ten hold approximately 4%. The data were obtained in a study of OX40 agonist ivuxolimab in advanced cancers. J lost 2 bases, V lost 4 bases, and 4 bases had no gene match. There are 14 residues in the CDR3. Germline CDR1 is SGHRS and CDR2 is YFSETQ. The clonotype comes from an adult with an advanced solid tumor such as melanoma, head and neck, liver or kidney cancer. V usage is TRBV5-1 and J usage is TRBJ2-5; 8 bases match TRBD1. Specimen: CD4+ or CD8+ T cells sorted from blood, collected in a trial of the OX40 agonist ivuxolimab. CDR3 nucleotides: TGCGCCAGCAGCGTCCAGGGGGCTCAAGAGACCCAGTACTTC. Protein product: CASSVQGAQETQYF.